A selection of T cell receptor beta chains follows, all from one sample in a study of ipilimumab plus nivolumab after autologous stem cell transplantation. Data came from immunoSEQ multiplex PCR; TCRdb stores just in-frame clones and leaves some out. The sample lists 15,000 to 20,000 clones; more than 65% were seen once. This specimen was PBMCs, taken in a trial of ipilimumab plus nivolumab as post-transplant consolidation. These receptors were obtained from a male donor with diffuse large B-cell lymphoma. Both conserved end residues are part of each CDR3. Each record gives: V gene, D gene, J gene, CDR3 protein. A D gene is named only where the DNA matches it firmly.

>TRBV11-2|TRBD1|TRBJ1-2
CASSGGTVSGYTF
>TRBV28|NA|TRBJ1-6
CASSFPASYNSPLHF
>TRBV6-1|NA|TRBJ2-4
CASSEARENIQYF
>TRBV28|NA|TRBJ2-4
CASSLGRGNIQYF
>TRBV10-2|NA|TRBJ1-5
CASSQAGSNQPQHF
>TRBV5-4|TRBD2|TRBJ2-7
CASSSTSGFSYEQYF
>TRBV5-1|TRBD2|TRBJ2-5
CASSGIAGADVKETQYF
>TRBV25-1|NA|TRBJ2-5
CASSLLAVETQYF
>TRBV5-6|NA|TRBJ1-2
CASSLFPGSNYGYTF
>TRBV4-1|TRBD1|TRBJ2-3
CASSQVRTGTGVIITDTQYF
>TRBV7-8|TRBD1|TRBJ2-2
CASSQGQGKNTGELFF
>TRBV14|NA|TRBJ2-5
CASSQVQGKKWETQYF
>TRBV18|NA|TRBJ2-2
CASSSQGSGELFF
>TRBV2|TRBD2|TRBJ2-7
CASTPSGGGEQYF
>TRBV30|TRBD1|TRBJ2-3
CAWGTGTGAPDTQYF
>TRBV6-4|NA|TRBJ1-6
CASSEEGLSPLHF
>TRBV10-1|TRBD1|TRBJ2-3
CASSANRGRTDTQYF
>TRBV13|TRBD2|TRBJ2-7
CASSDPSGGYEQYF
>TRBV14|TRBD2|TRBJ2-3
CASSRGLAGPFTDTQYF
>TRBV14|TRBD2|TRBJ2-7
CASSLSGGLAYEQYF
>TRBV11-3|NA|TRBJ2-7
CASSLQRDYEQYF
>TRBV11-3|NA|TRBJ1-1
CASSLGGTPIAFF
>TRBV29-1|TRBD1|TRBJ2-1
CSVDGDRAYNEQFF
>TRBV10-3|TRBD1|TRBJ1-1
CAIRPGQENEAFF
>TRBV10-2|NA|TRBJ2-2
CASSDRAGELFF
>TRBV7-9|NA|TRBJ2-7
CASSSLGKRANYEQYF
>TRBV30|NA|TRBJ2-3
CAWSPLGARLSDTQYF